This TCR beta chain was documented in a study of Ad26.COV2.S vaccination and SARS-CoV-2 variants. About the research overall: This donor came from the COV1001 trial of Ad26.COV2.S. Participants got Ad26.COV2.S intramuscularly, once or twice 56 days apart.

This clone came up once. Its cognate antigen is unknown. Sequencing was performed with immunoSEQ multiplex PCR; in TCRdb, only in-frame clones are kept and a portion is missing. The data show 300,000 to 350,000 clones, around 90% seen once. The treatment here: 15 to 20 received Ad26.COV2.S at low or high dose, single or two shots; 5 received placebo; per-sample allocation not given. At day 63 after the first vaccine or placebo injection, samples were drawn. Boston supplied an adult donor aged 18-55 years. Study-level results: Substantial post-vaccination breadth of spike-specific CD8+ and CD4+ T cell responses was reported.

J lost 5 bases, V lost 7 bases, and 8 bases had no gene match. Per germline, CDR1 SNHLY and CDR2 FYNNEI. This CDR3 has 14 residues. The receptor was derived from a person between 18 and 60 years old who received the Ad26.COV2.S COVID-19 vaccine or a placebo. The chain links TRBV2 to TRBJ2-1; 7 bases map to TRBD2. The sample was peripheral blood, taken in a trial of Ad26.COV2.S vaccine versus placebo. CDR3 DNA: TGTGCCAGCAAGACGAGCGGGGTGCACAATGAGCAGTTCTTC. Amino acids: CASKTSGVHNEQFF. Variable domain in full (rest from reference TRBV2 and TRBJ2-1): EPEVTQTPSHQVTQMGQEVILRCVPISNHLYFYWYRQILGQKVEFLVSFYNNEISEKSEIFDDQFSVERPDGSNFTLKIRSTKLEDSAMYFCASKTSGVHNEQFFGPGTRLTVL.